The subject of this entry is one T cell receptor (beta chain). These data come from a study of read filtering for tumor transcriptome and immune sequencing. Molecular barcoded adaptors covering alpha/delta and beta/gamma chains were used on roughly 400 ng RNA. Via MiXCR, TCRdb re-called the reads, giving one row per CDR3 protein. The sample has tens of thousands of distinct CDR3 sequences; 20% to 25% are singletons. Trimming removed 10 bases from V and 6 bases from J; junction bases left unmatched: 13. Germline assignment: CDR1 MDHEN and CDR2 SYDVKM. The CDR3 is 15 residues long. This chain uses TRBV28 with TRBJ1-4, with 8 bases matching TRBD1. This TCR was sampled from a donor over 35 with multiple myeloma. The sample was a population of CD138-negative cells sorted from bone marrow. The CDR3 region is CATQPPAGGYEKLFF. The CDR3 DNA reads TGTGCCACACAACCCCCGGCAGGGGGCTATGAAAAACTGTTTTTT.